This T cell receptor beta chain was profiled in a study of T-cell memory formation after mild COVID-19 (dated by TCRdb to the early 2020s). The study in broad terms: TCR sequence clusters from the two donors were largely donor specific. Longitudinal TCRalpha and TCRbeta repertoire sequencing tracked T-cell clones expanding and contracting after mild COVID-19 in two donors. The cohort comprised two young, previously healthy adult volunteers, one female and one male. Summary of the overall study and its limitations: Some responding clones were detected in pre-infection memory, suggesting pre-existing cross-reactive memory T cells joined the SARS-CoV-2 response. Clones contracting from day 15 to 85 had balanced CD4/CD8 phenotypes, while a second wave expanding from day 15 to 37 was biased towards CD4+. Contracting CD4+ clones were located mainly in the CM and EM memory subsets, whereas CD8+ clones were found to be enriched in EMRA. Only two mild cases were covered by the study, and larger cohorts that include severe cases with pre-infection samples were considered necessary. SARS-CoV-2 specificity was not confirmed for the second-wave clones peaking on day 37.

Deletion took 4 bases off V and 7 bases off J, with a span of 23 bases between the germline ends. The CDR3 holds 16 amino acids from the cysteine to the phenylalanine. Only CDR3 DNA is held: 48 bases, read in frame from base 1. Reading the germline V gene gives CDR1 MGHRA and CDR2 YSYEKL. Sequenced using an Illumina NovaSeq 6000. Using 5'RACE with constant-segment primers, TCRalpha and TCRbeta cDNA libraries were constructed, with sample barcodes and unique molecular identifiers added in the process. Trizol reagent was used to extract RNA from every sample. Libraries were amplified in two PCR steps, with a second sample barcode and Illumina TruSeq adapters added in the second step. Sequencing of the libraries was done on an Illumina NovaSeq, producing 2 x 150 bp paired-end reads. Turning to the authors' computational methods: Reads were demultiplexed and collapsed into UMI-guided consensus sequences with migec v1.2.7. Using mixcr v2.1.11, UMI consensuses were aligned to TRA and TRB V and J templates and then assembled into clonotypes. A clonotype was counted as expanded or contracted only when both edgeR and NoisET called the clonotype significant, with the noise models trained on biological replicates. For edgeR calls, the cutoffs were a false discovery rate-adjusted p below 0.01 and a log2 fold-change threshold of 1. As an exploratory analysis of dynamics, max-normalized trajectories of the 1000 most abundant clonotypes were examined by PCA with hierarchical clustering. Separately sequenced CD4+ and CD8+ repertoires were used to assign a CD4 or CD8 phenotype to each responding clone. TCRdb's own reprocessing of the public reads used fastp at Q25 and MiXCR and kept productive beta chains. Merged by CDR3 protein, the rows form single entries marked with the most common genes and DNA. TCRdb's processing, not the authors', yielded these V and J calls. The table for this sample lists about 180,000 distinct CDR3 sequences; 18% of them were counted only once. The ten largest clonotypes hold roughly 4% of the sample.

A few counts support this clonotype. It lacks a known antigen. No much larger clone is present one base from it, and per-base qualities are unavailable. PBMCs were isolated by Ficoll-Paque density gradient centrifugation. This chain is built from TRBV4-1 and TRBJ2-7, and TRBD1 may be the D gene, going by 6 matching bases. The receptor comes from a man aged 18 to 30 who had mild COVID-19 (a few samples of this study predate the infection). The sample titles of this study are shuffled in the database, so cell type and time point are left out; the donor was told from shared clones. The sample was PBMCs or a T cell subset sorted from them (not recorded which). DNA sequence: TGCGCCAGCAGCCCTGCCCGGGACACCTACCCGGGGGAGCAGTACTTC. Its amino acids are CASSPARDTYPGEQYF.